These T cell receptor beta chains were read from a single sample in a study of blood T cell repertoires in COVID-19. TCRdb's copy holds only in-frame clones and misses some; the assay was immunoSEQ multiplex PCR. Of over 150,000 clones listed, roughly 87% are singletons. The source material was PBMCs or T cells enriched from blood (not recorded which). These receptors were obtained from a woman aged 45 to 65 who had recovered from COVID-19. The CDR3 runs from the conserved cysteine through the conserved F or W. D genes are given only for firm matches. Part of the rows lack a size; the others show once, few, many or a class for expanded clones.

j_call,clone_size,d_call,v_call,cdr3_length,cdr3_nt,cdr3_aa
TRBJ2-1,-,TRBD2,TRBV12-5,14,TGTGCTAGTGGTTTTGGGCGGGGGGACAATGAGCAGTTCTTC,CASGFGRGDNEQFF
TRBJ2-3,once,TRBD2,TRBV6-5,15,TGTGCCAGCAGCCAACCCGGGACTACTAAGGATACGCAGTATTTT,CASSQPGTTKDTQYF
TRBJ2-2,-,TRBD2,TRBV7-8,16,TGTGCCGGGGGAACTAGCGGGAGAAGTAACACCGGGGAGCTGTTTTTT,CAGGTSGRSNTGELFF
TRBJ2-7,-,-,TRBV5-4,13,TGTGCCAGCAGCTCGGGAATACAGCTTAAGGAGTACTTC,CASSSGIQLKEYF
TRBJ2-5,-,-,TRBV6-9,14,TGTGCCAGCAGACGGACAGGTCGGGGGGAGACCCAGTACTTC,CASRRTGRGETQYF
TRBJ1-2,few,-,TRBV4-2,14,TGTGCCAGCAGCCAAGGGGGCTGGATAGATGGCTACACCTTC,CASSQGGWIDGYTF
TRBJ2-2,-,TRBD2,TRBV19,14,TGTGCCAGTACTACTGGAGCGGGAAACGGGGAGCTGTTTTTT,CASTTGAGNGELFF
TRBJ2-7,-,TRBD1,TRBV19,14,TGTGCCAGTAGAGGGGGCGGCAGGGCCTACGAGCAGTACTTC,CASRGGGRAYEQYF
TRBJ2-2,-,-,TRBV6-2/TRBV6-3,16,TGTGCCAGCAGTTATATCGGACGGGGACTGTCCGGGGAGCTGTTTTTT,CASSYIGRGLSGELFF
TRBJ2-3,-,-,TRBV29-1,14,TGCAGCGTTGATTCAGGGCGTCGCACAGATACGCAGTATTTT,CSVDSGRRTDTQYF
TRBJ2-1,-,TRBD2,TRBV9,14,TGTGCCAGCACCAAGACTAGCGGGAGCTATGAGCAGTTCTTC,CASTKTSGSYEQFF
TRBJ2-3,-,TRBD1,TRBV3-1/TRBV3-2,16,TGTGCCAGCAGGCAGAAGGGACAGGGTTTGTCAGATACGCAGTATTTT,CASRQKGQGLSDTQYF
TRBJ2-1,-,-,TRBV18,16,TGTGCCAGCTCATCAACTACCGGGAGCTCCTACAATGAGCAGTTCTTC,CASSSTTGSSYNEQFF
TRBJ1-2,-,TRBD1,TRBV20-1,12,TGCAGTGCTAGTGGGACAGTCTATGGCTACACCTTC,CSASGTVYGYTF
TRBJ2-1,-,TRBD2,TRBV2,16,TGTGCCAGCAGTGCACGTCTAGCGGGAGCTCTAAATGAGCAGTTCTTC,CASSARLAGALNEQFF
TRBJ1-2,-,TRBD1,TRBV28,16,TGTGCCAGCACTCTCCCCCTCGGACAGGGATCGGGCGGCTACACCTTC,CASTLPLGQGSGGYTF
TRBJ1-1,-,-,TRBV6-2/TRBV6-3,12,TGTGCCAGCAGTTACGTTACATATGAAGCTTTCTTT,CASSYVTYEAFF
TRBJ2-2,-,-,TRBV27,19,TGTGCCAGCCCCGAATCTCCCCGGGAGAGGCATCCGAACACCGGGGAGCTGTTTTTT,CASPESPRERHPNTGELFF
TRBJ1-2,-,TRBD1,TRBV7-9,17,TGTGCCAGCAGCACCTCGGGACAGGGTGAGGGGGACTATGGCTACACCTTC,CASSTSGQGEGDYGYTF
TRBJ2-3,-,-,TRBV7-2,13,TGTGCCAGCAGCTCCGCTAAGACAGATACGCAGTATTTT,CASSSAKTDTQYF
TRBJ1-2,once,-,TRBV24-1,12,TGTGCCACCAGTGATACAGGGTACGGCTACACCTTC,CATSDTGYGYTF